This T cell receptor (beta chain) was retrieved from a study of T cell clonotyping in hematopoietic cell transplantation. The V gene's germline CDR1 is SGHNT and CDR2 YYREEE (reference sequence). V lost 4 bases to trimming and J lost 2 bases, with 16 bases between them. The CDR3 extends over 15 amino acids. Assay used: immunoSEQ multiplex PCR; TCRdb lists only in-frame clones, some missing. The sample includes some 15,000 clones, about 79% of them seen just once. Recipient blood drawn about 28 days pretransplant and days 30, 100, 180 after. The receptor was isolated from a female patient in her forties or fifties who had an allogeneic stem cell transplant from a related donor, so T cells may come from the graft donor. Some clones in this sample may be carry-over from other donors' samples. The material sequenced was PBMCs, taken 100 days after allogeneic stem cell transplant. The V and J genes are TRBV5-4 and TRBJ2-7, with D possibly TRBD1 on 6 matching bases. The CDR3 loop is CASSTGTAPTYEQYF. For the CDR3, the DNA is TGTGCCAGCAGCACAGGGACCGCTCCCACCTACGAGCAGTACTTC.